This passage covers 11 T cell receptor beta chains from one sample sequenced in a study of blood T cells in healthy people across ages. It was with a sample-barcoded 5' primer and a J-beta primer mix that a second PCR of about 6 to 12 cycles was run. One entry per CDR3 protein results from TCRdb running MiXCR on the 5' RACE reads. Among some 1.5 million distinct CDR3 sequences, approximately 43% were seen once, and the ten largest hold 4%. The sequencing input was blood. The source of these receptors is a woman aged 18-29 years in good health.

This chain uses TRBV19 with TRBJ2-1; D remains unclear. With 5 bases removed from V and 3 bases from J, the gap between germline ends came to 14 bases. The CDR3 extends over 15 amino acids. Germline CDR1 LNHDA, CDR2 SQIVND (reference sequence). Here the CDR3 DNA reads TGTGCCAGTAGTGCCGTGGGGAAAATCTACAATGAGCAGTTCTTC. This translates into CASSAVGKIYNEQFF.

This clonotype has a single count. The gene calls are TRBV12-3 or TRBV12-4 and TRBJ2-3; the match to TRBD2 covers 9 bases. V was pared by 3 bases and J by 5 bases, with 6 bases of the junction left unmatched. The CDR3 has 15 residues. CDR3: CASSFPSGKGDTQYF. The CDR3 DNA follows: TGTGCCAGCAGTTTCCCTAGCGGGAAGGGAGATACGCAGTATTTT.

The V and J genes are TRBV7-2 and TRBJ2-3; TRBD2 matches 8 bases. V gave up 5 bases and J gave up 0 bases; unmatched junction bases: 7. In germline, CDR1 is SGHTA, CDR2 FQGNSA. This CDR3 has 16 amino acids. The CDR3 protein is CASSPFSGTSTDTQYF. The DNA for the CDR3 is TGTGCCAGCAGCCCCTTTAGCGGGACTAGCACAGATACGCAGTATTTT.

This clonotype was seen at least ten times. The rearrangement links TRBV5-1 to TRBJ2-7, with D unresolved. The V and J ends lost 3 bases and 1 base respectively, with 14 bases between them. The CDR3 has 15 residues. The germline V gene has CDR1 SGHRS and CDR2 YFSETQ. The CDR3 DNA sequence: TGCGCCAGCAGCTCCCCGTATACGAAATCCTACGAGCAGTACTTC. Protein product: CASSSPYTKSYEQYF. Based on the CDR3 plus reference TRBV5-1 and TRBJ2-7, the full variable domain is KAGVTQTPRYLIKTRGQQVTLSCSPISGHRSVSWYQQTPGQGLQFLFEYFSETQRNKGNFPGRFSGRQFSNSRSEMNVSTLELGDSALYLCASSSPYTKSYEQYFGPGTRLTVT.

V usage is TRBV7-6 and J usage is TRBJ2-5; perhaps TRBD2 as D (5 bases). V was trimmed by 2 bases and J by 4 bases, leaving 11 bases between them. The CDR3 has 14 amino acids. Germline lookup yields CDR1 SGHVS and CDR2 FNYEAQ. The CDR3 nucleotides are TGTGCCAGCAGCTTATTCACGGGGAGAGAGACCCAGTACTTC. Amino acids: CASSLFTGRETQYF. Complete variable domain (other parts from reference TRBV7-6 and TRBJ2-5): GAGVSQSPRYKVTKRGQDVALRCDPISGHVSLYWYRQALGQGPEFLTYFNYEAQQDKSGLPNDRFSAERPEGSISTLTIQRTEQRDSAMYRCASSLFTGRETQYFGPGTRLLVL.

The chain uses TRBV7-9 and TRBJ2-7; D tentatively fits TRBD1 or TRBD2 (5 bases each). Per germline, CDR1 SEHNR and CDR2 FQNEAQ (reference sequence). The V end was cut by 5 bases, the J end by 6 bases, with 20 bases between. The CDR3 covers 15 residues. The CDR3 nucleotides are TGTGCCAGCAGCCCACAAGGGACCCCCTCCCGCGAGCAGTACTTC. It is translated as CASSPQGTPSREQYF. Full variable domain (remainder filled in from reference TRBV7-9 and TRBJ2-7): DTGVSQNPRHKITKRGQNVTFRCDPISEHNRLYWYRQTLGQGPEFLTYFQNEAQLEKSRLLSDRFSAERPKGSFSTLEIQRTEQGDSAMYLCASSPQGTPSREQYFGPGTRLTVT.

This chain connects TRBV4-1 to TRBJ1-2; D gene ambiguous. Germline CDR1 and CDR2: MGHRA and YSYEKL. The V and J ends lost 0 bases and 5 bases respectively, with 13 bases between them. This CDR3 has 15 residues. The CDR3 sequence is CASSQEDRVIYGYTF. As DNA, the CDR3 is TGCGCCAGCAGCCAAGAGGACCGAGTAATTTATGGCTACACCTTC.

The rearrangement uses TRBV3-1 and TRBJ2-3; 11 positions agree with TRBD2. V gave up 0 bases and J gave up 5 bases; unmatched junction bases: 7. CDR1 and CDR2 (germline): LGHDT, YNNKEL (reference sequence). The CDR3 extends over 17 amino acids. In DNA, the CDR3 is TGTGCCAGCAGCCAAGATACAAGGACTAGCGGGTTAGATACGCAGTATTTT. Residues: CASSQDTRTSGLDTQYF.

The chain joins TRBV20-1 to TRBJ2-1; D gene ambiguous. The CDR3 contains 15 residues. Germline V gives CDR1 DFQATT, CDR2 SNEGSKA (reference sequence). Trimming stripped 0 bases from V and 3 bases from J, with 12 bases between. The chain's CDR3 is CSARDMLTVYNEQFF. CDR3 DNA sequence: TGCAGTGCTAGAGATATGCTAACGGTCTACAATGAGCAGTTCTTC.

V is TRBV9 and J is TRBJ1-6; no clear D. The CDR3 is 14 residues long. Per the germline V gene, CDR1 is SGDLS and CDR2 is YYNGEE. Trimming left V 4 bases short and J 6 bases short, with 11 bases between. This CDR3 reads CASSKRALNSPLHF. The CDR3 DNA follows: TGTGCCAGCAGCAAGCGGGCGCTTAATTCACCCCTCCACTTT.

Remarks on this clonotype: A clone one base away is much larger, so this may be a read error. The CDR3 sequence is CASSFLEFSYNVQFF. DNA for the CDR3: TGTGCCAGCAGCTTCCTGGAGTTCTCCTACAATGTGCAGTTCTTC. This sequence joins TRBV5-5 and TRBJ2-1, with D hard to call. The CDR3 has 15 residues. Looked up from germline, CDR1 is SGHKS and CDR2 is YYEKEE (reference sequence). Supplemented by reference TRBV5-5 and TRBJ2-1, the full variable domain reads DAGVTQSPTHLIKTRGQQVTLRCSPISGHKSVSWYQQVLGQGPQFIFQYYEKEERGRGNFPDRFSARQFPNYSSELNVNALLLGDSALYLCASSFLEFSYNVQFFGPGTRLTVL.